One sample yielded the 7 T cell receptor beta chains listed below, sequenced in a study of PD-L1 blockade in urothelial cancer. Measured with immunoSEQ multiplex PCR; TCRdb has only the in-frame clones, and not every one. The sample gives tens of thousands of clones, 85% to 90% of which show up once; roughly 2.9% is in the top ten. Material: PBMCs, obtained around atezolizumab (anti-PD-L1) treatment. Receptors were obtained from a man in his fifties with urothelial cancer.

The V gene is TRBV5-4, the J gene TRBJ2-1; TRBD2 agrees at 9 bases. Germline-derived CDR1 and CDR2 are SGHNT and YYREEE (reference sequence). Trimming at V came to 2 bases and at J to 5 bases, leaving 2 bases not matched to a gene. The CDR3 is made up of 14 amino acids. This CDR3 is CASSLASGNNEQFF. The CDR3 nucleotides read TGTGCCAGCAGCTTAGCTAGCGGGAACAATGAGCAGTTCTTC. Full variable domain (outside the CDR3, taken from reference TRBV5-4 and TRBJ2-1): ETGVTQSPTHLIKTRGQQVTLRCSSQSGHNTVSWYQQALGQGPQFIFQYYREEENGRGNFPPRFSGLQFPNYSSELNVNALELDDSALYLCASSLASGNNEQFFGPGTRLTVL.

The genes are TRBV11-3 and TRBJ1-6, with a tentative D call TRBD1 (6 bases). Germline V gene data show CDR1 as SGHNT and CDR2 as YENEEA. The V and J ends lost 5 bases and 7 bases respectively, with 15 bases between them. This CDR3 is built from 15 residues. DNA for the CDR3: TGTGCCAGCAGCCTAGGAGGGGGGGTGAATTCACCCCTCCACTTT. Translating gives CASSLGGGVNSPLHF.

The chain is built from TRBV7-2 and TRBJ2-3; D may be TRBD2 (6 bases). Deletions cut 0 bases from V and 2 bases from J, with 12 bases between. Germline V CDR1 and CDR2: SGHTA, FQGNSA. The CDR3 has 16 amino acids. The CDR3 protein is CASSLAGTGVTDTQYF. The CDR3 DNA is TGTGCCAGCAGCTTAGCGGGAACGGGAGTCACAGATACGCAGTATTTT.

The sample holds one count of this clone. V gene TRBV27 combines with J gene TRBJ2-7; 8 bases align to TRBD2. This CDR3 region has 19 residues. V lost 6 bases, J lost 5 bases, and 24 bases stayed unmatched. Germline values: CDR1 MNHEY, CDR2 SMNVEV (reference sequence). The CDR3 nucleotides are TGTGCCAGCAGCCCAACATCCATCCCGGGACTAGACTCTCCCCACGAGCAGTACTTC. This encodes CASSPTSIPGLDSPHEQYF.

The gene calls are TRBV2 and TRBJ1-3; D is perhaps TRBD1 (6 bases). V was trimmed by 6 bases and J by 4 bases, leaving 13 bases between them. Germline CDR1 SNHLY, CDR2 FYNNEI. The CDR3 extends over 14 amino acids. Here the CDR3 DNA reads TGTGCCAGCAGGCGAGCAGGGGTCGGAAACACCATATATTTT. This codes for CASRRAGVGNTIYF.

V usage is TRBV5-5 and J usage is TRBJ2-7, with D perhaps TRBD1 (6 bases). The germline V and J ends were trimmed by 1 base and 2 bases, with 16 bases remaining between them. The germline V gene encodes CDR1 SGHKS and CDR2 YYEKEE (reference sequence). This CDR3 region has 16 residues. In DNA form, the CDR3 reads TGTGCCAGCAGCTTGTCAGGGGCCCCCGCCGCCTACGAGCAGTACTTC. This encodes CASSLSGAPAAYEQYF.

This rearrangement joins TRBV14 to TRBJ2-1; TRBD1 aligns across 7 bases. Trimming cost V 4 bases and J 3 bases; bases outside gene matches: 6. Germline CDR1 reads SGHDN; CDR2 reads FVKESK. This CDR3 spans 15 amino acids. Written as DNA, the CDR3 is TGTGCCAGCAGCCGACAGGGATTAAACTACAATGAGCAGTTCTTC. Translating gives CASSRQGLNYNEQFF.